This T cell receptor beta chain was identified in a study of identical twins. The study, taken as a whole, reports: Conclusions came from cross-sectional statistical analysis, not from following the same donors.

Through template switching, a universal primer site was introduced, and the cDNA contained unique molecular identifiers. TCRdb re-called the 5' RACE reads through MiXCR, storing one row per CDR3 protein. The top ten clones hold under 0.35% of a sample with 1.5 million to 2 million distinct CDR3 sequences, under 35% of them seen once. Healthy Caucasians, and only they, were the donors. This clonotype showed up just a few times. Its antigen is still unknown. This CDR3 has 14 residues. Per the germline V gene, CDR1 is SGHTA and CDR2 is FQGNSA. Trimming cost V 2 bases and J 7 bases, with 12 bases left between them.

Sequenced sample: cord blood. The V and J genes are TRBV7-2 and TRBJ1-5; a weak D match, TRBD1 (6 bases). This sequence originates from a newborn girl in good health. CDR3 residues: CASSLMSGGQPQHF. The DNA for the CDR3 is TGTGCCAGCAGCTTAATGTCGGGGGGCCAGCCCCAGCATTTT.